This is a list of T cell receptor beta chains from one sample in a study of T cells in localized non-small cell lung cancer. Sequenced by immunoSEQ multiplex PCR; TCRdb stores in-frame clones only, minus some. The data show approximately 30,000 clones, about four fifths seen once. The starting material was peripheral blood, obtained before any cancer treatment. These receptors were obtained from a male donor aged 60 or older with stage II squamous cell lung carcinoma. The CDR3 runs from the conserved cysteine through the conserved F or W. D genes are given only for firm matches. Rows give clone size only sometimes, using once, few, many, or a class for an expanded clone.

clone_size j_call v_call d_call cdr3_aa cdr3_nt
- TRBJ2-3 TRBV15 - CATSRGPPGSRDTQYF TGTGCCACCAGCAGGGGTCCCCCGGGTTCGAGGGATACGCAGTATTTT
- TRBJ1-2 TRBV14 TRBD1 CASSLTPGQGTYGYTF TGTGCCAGCAGCCTAACCCCGGGACAGGGGACGTATGGCTACACCTTC
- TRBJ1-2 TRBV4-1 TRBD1 CASSRPGQHGYTF TGCGCCAGCAGCCGCCCGGGACAGCATGGCTACACCTTC
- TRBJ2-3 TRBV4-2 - CASSQEFTDTQYF TGTGCCAGCAGCCAAGAGTTCACAGATACGCAGTATTTT
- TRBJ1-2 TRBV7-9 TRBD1 CASSLRQGASNGGYTF TGTGCCAGCAGCCTCCGACAGGGAGCCTCAAATGGTGGCTACACCTTC
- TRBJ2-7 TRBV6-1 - CASSETGFSYEQYF TGTGCCAGCAGTGAAACGGGGTTCTCCTACGAGCAGTACTTC
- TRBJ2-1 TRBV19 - CASSISQTQEQFF TGTGCCAGTAGTATCTCGCAGACCCAAGAGCAGTTCTTC
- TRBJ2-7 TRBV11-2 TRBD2 CASSPSGNYREQYF TGTGCCAGCAGCCCTAGCGGGAACTATCGCGAGCAGTACTTC
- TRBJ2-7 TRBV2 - CASSGYTGAGEQYF TGTGCCAGCAGTGGATATACAGGGGCGGGAGAGCAGTACTTC
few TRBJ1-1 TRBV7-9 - CASSGGTVNTEAFF TGTGCCAGCAGCGGCGGGACGGTGAACACTGAAGCTTTCTTT
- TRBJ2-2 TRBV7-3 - CASSELGVGRTGELFF TGTGCCAGCAGCGAACTAGGGGTTGGTCGGACCGGGGAGCTGTTTTTT
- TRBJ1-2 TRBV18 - CASSPGGRNYGYTF TGTGCCAGCTCACCGGGTGGCAGGAACTATGGCTACACCTTC
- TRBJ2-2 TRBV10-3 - CAISETGSTGELFF TGTGCCATCAGTGAAACGGGGTCAACCGGGGAGCTGTTTTTT
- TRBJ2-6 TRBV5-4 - CASSGDPGANVLTF TGTGCCAGCAGCGGGGACCCCGGGGCCAACGTCCTGACTTTC
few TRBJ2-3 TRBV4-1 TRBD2 CASSRTSGGQRDTQYF TGCGCCAGCAGCCGGACTAGCGGGGGGCAAAGAGATACGCAGTATTTT
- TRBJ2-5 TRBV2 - CASSARGSQETQYF TGTGCCAGCAGTGCTAGGGGGTCGCAAGAGACCCAGTACTTC
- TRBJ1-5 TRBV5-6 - CASSYDMGDNQPQHF TGTGCCAGCAGCTACGACATGGGGGACAATCAGCCCCAGCATTTT
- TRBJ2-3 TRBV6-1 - CASTTNWRYTDTQYF TGTGCCAGCACCACGAACTGGCGGTACACAGATACGCAGTATTTT
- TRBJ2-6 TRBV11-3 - CASSLASGLSGANVLTF TGTGCCAGCAGCTTAGCTTCGGGCCTCTCTGGGGCCAACGTCCTGACTTTC
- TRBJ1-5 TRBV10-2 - CASGGGGRQPQHF TGCGCCAGCGGGGGGGGAGGGCGGCAGCCCCAGCATTTT
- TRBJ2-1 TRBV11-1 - CASRESRVNEQFF TGTGCCAGCAGAGAGTCTCGGGTCAATGAGCAGTTCTTC
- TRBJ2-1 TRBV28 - CASLEGEYNEQFF TGTGCCAGCCTTGAAGGGGAGTACAATGAGCAGTTCTTC
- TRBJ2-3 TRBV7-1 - CASSLEVARSDTQYF TGTGCCAGCAGCTTAGAGGTCGCGCGTTCAGATACGCAGTATTTT
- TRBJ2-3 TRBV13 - CASSKGGGRDTQYF TGTGCCAGCAGCAAGGGGGGGGGCCGTGATACGCAGTATTTT
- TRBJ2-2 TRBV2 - CASSGGLGELFF TGTGCCAGCAGCGGGGGTCTCGGGGAGCTGTTTTTT
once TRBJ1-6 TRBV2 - CASLVQALSSYNSPLHF TGTGCCAGCTTAGTACAGGCCCTGAGCTCCTATAATTCACCCCTCCACTTT
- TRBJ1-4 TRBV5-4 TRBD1 CASRKGGADRGEKLFF TGTGCCAGCAGAAAAGGGGGAGCGGACAGGGGGGAAAAACTGTTTTTT
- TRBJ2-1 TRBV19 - CASSMGEGVYNEQFF TGTGCCAGTAGTATGGGGGAGGGGGTCTACAATGAGCAGTTCTTC
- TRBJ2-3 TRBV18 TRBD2 CASSPIAGGTRGTDTQYF TGTGCCAGCTCGCCGATAGCGGGAGGGACCCGCGGCACAGATACGCAGTATTTT
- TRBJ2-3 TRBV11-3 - CASGPGATDTQYF TGTGCCAGCGGCCCGGGGGCGACAGATACGCAGTATTTT
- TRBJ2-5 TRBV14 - CASSPSGAAYLQETQYF TGTGCCAGCAGCCCCTCGGGAGCAGCCTACCTTCAAGAGACCCAGTACTTC
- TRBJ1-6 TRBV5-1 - CASSGGTRVNSPLHF TGCGCCAGCAGCGGAGGGACGAGGGTTAATTCACCCCTCCACTTT
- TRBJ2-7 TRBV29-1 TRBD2 CSVRGGASSEQYF TGCAGCGTCCGGGGGGGCGCATCGAGCGAGCAGTACTTC
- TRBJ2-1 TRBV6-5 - CASSSELGAMEQFF TGTGCCAGCAGTTCGGAGCTCGGAGCTATGGAGCAGTTCTTC
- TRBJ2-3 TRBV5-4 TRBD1 CASSLTGQGASDTQYF TGTGCCAGCAGCTTGACCGGACAGGGGGCCTCGGATACGCAGTATTTT
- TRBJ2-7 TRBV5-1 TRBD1 CASSLERTGDYEQYF TGCGCCAGCAGCTTGGAACGGACAGGGGACTACGAGCAGTACTTC
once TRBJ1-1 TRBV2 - CASSGRGGLVTEAFF TGTGCCAGCAGTGGGAGGGGGGGTCTTGTCACTGAAGCTTTCTTT
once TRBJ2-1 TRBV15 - CATSRDVVQSSYNEQFF TGTGCCACCAGCAGAGATGTGGTGCAGAGCTCCTACAATGAGCAGTTCTTC
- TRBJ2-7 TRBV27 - CASSFTGRYEQYF TGTGCCAGCAGTTTTACAGGGCGCTACGAGCAGTACTTC
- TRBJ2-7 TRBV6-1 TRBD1 CAIARTGGYEQYF TGTGCCATCGCTAGGACAGGGGGCTACGAGCAGTACTTC
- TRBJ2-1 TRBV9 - CASSARVVRGASFYNEQFF TGTGCCAGCAGCGCCCGAGTCGTGAGAGGAGCAAGCTTTTACAATGAGCAGTTCTTC
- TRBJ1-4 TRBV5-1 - CASSFGPFTNEKLFF TGCGCCAGCAGCTTTGGCCCGTTCACTAATGAAAAACTGTTTTTT
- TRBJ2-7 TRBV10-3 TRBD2 CAIRGTSGEHTEQYF TGTGCCATCAGGGGGACTAGCGGGGAACATACGGAGCAGTACTTC
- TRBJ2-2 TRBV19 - CASSIGRRGTNTGELFF TGTGCCAGTAGTATAGGAAGGAGAGGGACTAACACCGGGGAGCTGTTTTTT
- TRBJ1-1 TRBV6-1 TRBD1 CASNPRQGGHTEAFF TGTGCCAGCAACCCCCGACAGGGGGGGCACACTGAAGCTTTCTTT
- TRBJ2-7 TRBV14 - CASSQGETLGFRSYEQYF TGTGCCAGCAGCCAAGGGGAGACCCTGGGGTTCCGGTCCTACGAGCAGTACTTC